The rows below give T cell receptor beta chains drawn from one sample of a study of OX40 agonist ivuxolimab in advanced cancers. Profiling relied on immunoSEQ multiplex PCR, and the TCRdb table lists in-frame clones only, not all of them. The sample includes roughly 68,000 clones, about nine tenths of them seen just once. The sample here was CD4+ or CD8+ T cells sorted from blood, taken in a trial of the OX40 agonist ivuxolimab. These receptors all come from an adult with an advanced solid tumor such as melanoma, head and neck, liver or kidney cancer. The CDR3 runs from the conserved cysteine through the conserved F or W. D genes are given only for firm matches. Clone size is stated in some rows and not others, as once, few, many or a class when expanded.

CDR3 protein: CASSPPRGTYEQYF
CDR3 DNA: TGCGCCAGCAGCCCCCCTAGGGGAACCTACGAGCAGTACTTC
D gene: -
V gene: TRBV4-1
J gene: TRBJ2-7
clone size: -

CDR3 protein: CASSIGESYEQYF
CDR3 DNA: TGCGCCAGCAGCATAGGGGAGTCCTACGAGCAGTACTTC
D gene: -
V gene: TRBV5-1
J gene: TRBJ2-7
clone size: -

CDR3 protein: CASSTGSAMNTEAFF
CDR3 DNA: TGTGCCAGCAGTACAGGGTCGGCGATGAACACTGAAGCTTTCTTT
D gene: -
V gene: TRBV6-5
J gene: TRBJ1-1
clone size: -

CDR3 protein: CASSLGAGNYGYTF
CDR3 DNA: TGTGCCAGCAGCTTAGGGGCGGGAAACTATGGCTACACCTTC
D gene: -
V gene: TRBV7-9
J gene: TRBJ1-2
clone size: -

CDR3 protein: CASSLLTSGDQETQYF
CDR3 DNA: TGTGCCAGCAGCTTGTTAACTAGCGGGGATCAAGAGACCCAGTACTTC
D gene: TRBD2
V gene: TRBV5-6
J gene: TRBJ2-5
clone size: once

CDR3 protein: CASSNRAGGTDTQYF
CDR3 DNA: TGTGCCAGTAGTAACCGGGCAGGGGGCACAGATACGCAGTATTTT
D gene: -
V gene: TRBV19
J gene: TRBJ2-3
clone size: -

CDR3 protein: CASTHRDTGELFF
CDR3 DNA: TGTGCCAGCACCCACAGGGATACCGGGGAGCTGTTTTTT
D gene: -
V gene: TRBV6-1
J gene: TRBJ2-2
clone size: -

CDR3 protein: CASSYQGENTEAFF
CDR3 DNA: TGTGCCAGCAGTTACCAGGGGGAGAACACTGAAGCTTTCTTT
D gene: TRBD1
V gene: TRBV6-5
J gene: TRBJ1-1
clone size: -

CDR3 protein: CATSSWTVASYEQYF
CDR3 DNA: TGTGCCACCAGCAGCTGGACAGTTGCATCCTACGAGCAGTACTTC
D gene: -
V gene: TRBV15
J gene: TRBJ2-7
clone size: once

CDR3 protein: CASSSGQPRQPQHF
CDR3 DNA: TGTGCCAGCAGCTCCGGACAGCCGCGGCAGCCCCAGCATTTT
D gene: -
V gene: TRBV28
J gene: TRBJ1-5
clone size: -

CDR3 protein: CASSTLGGGTDTQYF
CDR3 DNA: TGTGCCAGCAGCACCTTAGGTGGTGGCACAGATACGCAGTATTTT
D gene: -
V gene: TRBV5-8
J gene: TRBJ2-3
clone size: -

CDR3 protein: CAWSPGPTNTGELFF
CDR3 DNA: TGTGCCTGGAGTCCGGGACCAACGAACACCGGGGAGCTGTTTTTT
D gene: -
V gene: TRBV30
J gene: TRBJ2-2
clone size: -

CDR3 protein: CASRQTGEGGYTF
CDR3 DNA: TGTGCCAGCAGACAAACAGGGGAGGGAGGCTACACCTTC
D gene: TRBD1
V gene: TRBV7-2
J gene: TRBJ1-2
clone size: -

CDR3 protein: CSVGSGGNEQFF
CDR3 DNA: TGCAGCGTCGGGAGCGGGGGCAATGAGCAGTTCTTC
D gene: TRBD2
V gene: TRBV29-1
J gene: TRBJ2-1
clone size: -

CDR3 protein: CASSFIVGSKTEAFF
CDR3 DNA: TGTGCCAGCAGTTTCATCGTAGGTTCGAAGACTGAAGCTTTCTTT
D gene: -
V gene: TRBV27
J gene: TRBJ1-1
clone size: once

CDR3 protein: CASSNRVLETQYF
CDR3 DNA: TGTGCCAGCAGCAACAGGGTATTAGAGACCCAGTACTTC
D gene: -
V gene: TRBV6-5
J gene: TRBJ2-5
clone size: -

CDR3 protein: CASMPDNEQFF
CDR3 DNA: TGTGCCAGCATGCCGGACAATGAGCAGTTCTTC
D gene: -
V gene: TRBV6-1
J gene: TRBJ2-1
clone size: -

CDR3 protein: CASSPRGRAREQYF
CDR3 DNA: TGTGCCAGCAGCCCAAGGGGGAGGGCGAGAGAGCAGTACTTC
D gene: -
V gene: TRBV7-2
J gene: TRBJ2-7
clone size: once

CDR3 protein: CASSLGGTPGGETQYF
CDR3 DNA: TGCGCCAGCAGCTTGGGGGGGACTCCCGGGGGAGAGACCCAGTACTTC
D gene: -
V gene: TRBV5-1
J gene: TRBJ2-5
clone size: -

CDR3 protein: CASGQGSKDRFF
CDR3 DNA: TGTGCCAGCGGTCAAGGGTCTAAAGATCGGTTCTTC
D gene: -
V gene: TRBV5-5
J gene: TRBJ2-1
clone size: -

CDR3 protein: CAWRVAGGNTGELFF
CDR3 DNA: TGTGCCTGGAGGGTAGCGGGGGGGAACACCGGGGAGCTGTTTTTT
D gene: TRBD2
V gene: TRBV30
J gene: TRBJ2-2
clone size: -

CDR3 protein: CASSEQGRYGYTF
CDR3 DNA: TGTGCCAGCAGTGAACAGGGCCGCTATGGCTACACCTTC
D gene: -
V gene: TRBV6-1
J gene: TRBJ1-2
clone size: -

CDR3 protein: CAWRKQGAEEKLFF
CDR3 DNA: TGTGCCTGGAGAAAACAGGGGGCGGAAGAAAAACTGTTTTTT
D gene: TRBD1
V gene: TRBV30
J gene: TRBJ1-4
clone size: -

CDR3 protein: CASSFSGNTIYF
CDR3 DNA: TGTGCCAGCAGCTTCTCTGGAAACACCATATATTTT
D gene: -
V gene: TRBV11-2
J gene: TRBJ1-3
clone size: -

CDR3 protein: CASSLKVPYEQYF
CDR3 DNA: TGTGCCAGCAGTTTAAAGGTTCCCTACGAGCAGTACTTC
D gene: -
V gene: TRBV27
J gene: TRBJ2-7
clone size: -

CDR3 protein: CASSVADANTGELFF
CDR3 DNA: TGTGCCAGCAGCGTAGCTGACGCGAACACCGGGGAGCTGTTTTTT
D gene: -
V gene: TRBV9
J gene: TRBJ2-2
clone size: -

CDR3 protein: CASTWTRENEKLFF
CDR3 DNA: TGTGCCAGCACTTGGACGCGCGAGAATGAAAAACTGTTTTTT
D gene: -
V gene: TRBV4-2
J gene: TRBJ1-4
clone size: once

CDR3 protein: CAIPRGGEAFF
CDR3 DNA: TGTGCCATCCCGAGGGGCGGTGAAGCTTTCTTT
D gene: -
V gene: TRBV15
J gene: TRBJ1-1
clone size: -

CDR3 protein: CASSDLDRVANSPLHF
CDR3 DNA: TGTGCCAGCAGTGACCTCGACAGGGTAGCGAATTCACCCCTCCACTTT
D gene: TRBD1
V gene: TRBV6-1
J gene: TRBJ1-6
clone size: few

CDR3 protein: CASSVELMIDTQYF
CDR3 DNA: TGTGCCAGCAGCGTAGAGCTGATGATAGATACGCAGTATTTT
D gene: -
V gene: TRBV9
J gene: TRBJ2-3
clone size: -

CDR3 protein: CASRGQTFTGELFF
CDR3 DNA: TGTGCCAGCAGGGGACAGACGTTCACCGGGGAGCTGTTTTTT
D gene: TRBD1
V gene: TRBV6-1
J gene: TRBJ2-2
clone size: -

CDR3 protein: CASSLGLGGLNTEAFF
CDR3 DNA: TGTGCCAGCAGCTTAGGCCTCGGAGGATTGAACACTGAAGCTTTCTTT
D gene: -
V gene: TRBV7-6
J gene: TRBJ1-1
clone size: -

CDR3 protein: CASSLLAGDYNEQFF
CDR3 DNA: TGTGCCAGCAGCTTACTAGCGGGGGACTACAATGAGCAGTTCTTC
D gene: TRBD2
V gene: TRBV11-3
J gene: TRBJ2-1
clone size: -

CDR3 protein: CASSLVPKGGASFEQFF
CDR3 DNA: TGCGCCAGCAGCTTGGTGCCCAAAGGGGGCGCGTCCTTTGAGCAGTTCTTC
D gene: TRBD1
V gene: TRBV5-1
J gene: TRBJ2-1
clone size: -

CDR3 protein: CASSLEGFQPQHF
CDR3 DNA: TGTGCCAGCTCGTTGGAGGGCTTTCAGCCCCAGCATTTT
D gene: -
V gene: TRBV27
J gene: TRBJ1-5
clone size: few

CDR3 protein: CASSLVSRQETQYF
CDR3 DNA: TGTGCCAGCAGCTTGGTATCCAGGCAAGAGACCCAGTACTTC
D gene: -
V gene: TRBV5-6
J gene: TRBJ2-5
clone size: -

CDR3 protein: CAWRGQYF
CDR3 DNA: TGTGCCTGGAGGGGGCAGTACTTC
D gene: -
V gene: TRBV30
J gene: TRBJ2-7
clone size: -

CDR3 protein: CASSLRGRYPEAFF
CDR3 DNA: TGTGCCAGCAGTCTGAGGGGGCGATATCCTGAAGCTTTCTTT
D gene: TRBD1
V gene: TRBV6-6
J gene: TRBJ1-1
clone size: -

CDR3 protein: CASSSQGGQPQHF
CDR3 DNA: TGTGCCAGCAGCTCACAGGGAGGCCAGCCCCAGCATTTT
D gene: -
V gene: TRBV7-2
J gene: TRBJ1-5
clone size: once

CDR3 protein: CAISQGASLIGELFF
CDR3 DNA: TGTGCCATCTCTCAGGGGGCGTCCCTAATCGGGGAGCTGTTTTTT
D gene: TRBD1
V gene: TRBV19
J gene: TRBJ2-2
clone size: -

CDR3 protein: CASSQGTGEAQPQHF
CDR3 DNA: TGCGCCAGCAGCCAAGGGACAGGGGAGGCGCAGCCCCAGCATTTT
D gene: TRBD1
V gene: TRBV5-1
J gene: TRBJ1-5
clone size: -

CDR3 protein: CASSLQTDTQYF
CDR3 DNA: TGTGCCAGCAGCTTACAGACAGATACGCAGTATTTT
D gene: -
V gene: TRBV7-9
J gene: TRBJ2-3
clone size: few

CDR3 protein: CASSQDSTFNSPLHF
CDR3 DNA: TGCGCCAGCAGCCAAGACTCAACTTTTAATTCACCCCTCCACTTT
D gene: -
V gene: TRBV4-1
J gene: TRBJ1-6
clone size: once

CDR3 protein: CASSSEETGNEQFF
CDR3 DNA: TGTGCCAGCAGCTCCGAGGAGACAGGCAATGAGCAGTTCTTC
D gene: -
V gene: TRBV5-4
J gene: TRBJ2-1
clone size: -

CDR3 protein: CASSMGRAGNQPQHF
CDR3 DNA: TGTGCCAGTAGTATGGGCAGGGCGGGAAATCAGCCCCAGCATTTT
D gene: -
V gene: TRBV19
J gene: TRBJ1-5
clone size: -

CDR3 protein: CASSQNQAFMNTEAFF
CDR3 DNA: TGTGCCAGCTCACAAAACCAGGCCTTCATGAACACTGAAGCTTTCTTT
D gene: -
V gene: TRBV18
J gene: TRBJ1-1
clone size: -

CDR3 protein: CASSQTGGGELFF
CDR3 DNA: TGCGCCAGCAGCCAAACTGGTGGCGGGGAGCTGTTTTTT
D gene: -
V gene: TRBV4-1
J gene: TRBJ2-2
clone size: medium-sized

CDR3 protein: CATGGDLNYGYTF
CDR3 DNA: TGTGCCACCGGGGGGGACCTTAACTATGGCTACACCTTC
D gene: -
V gene: TRBV28
J gene: TRBJ1-2
clone size: few

CDR3 protein: CASSIDTFYEQYF
CDR3 DNA: TGTGCCAGTAGTATCGACACCTTCTACGAGCAGTACTTC
D gene: -
V gene: TRBV19
J gene: TRBJ2-7
clone size: -

CDR3 protein: CASSSGPPYEQYF
CDR3 DNA: TGTGCCAGCTCCAGCGGGCCCCCCTACGAGCAGTACTTC
D gene: -
V gene: TRBV7-2
J gene: TRBJ2-7
clone size: -

CDR3 protein: CASSSLTGGTYNEQFF
CDR3 DNA: TGTGCCAGCAGTTCCCTGACAGGGGGCACGTACAATGAGCAGTTCTTC
D gene: TRBD1
V gene: TRBV28
J gene: TRBJ2-1
clone size: -

CDR3 protein: CAWSRRGGGTDTQYF
CDR3 DNA: TGTGCCTGGAGTCGCAGGGGGGGTGGCACAGATACGCAGTATTTT
D gene: -
V gene: TRBV30
J gene: TRBJ2-3
clone size: -

CDR3 protein: CASTGQGASNQPQHF
CDR3 DNA: TGTGCCAGCACGGGACAGGGGGCGAGCAATCAGCCCCAGCATTTT
D gene: TRBD1
V gene: TRBV2
J gene: TRBJ1-5
clone size: few

CDR3 protein: CRGGSNTEAFF
CDR3 DNA: TGCAGGGGGGGGTCTAACACTGAAGCTTTCTTT
D gene: -
V gene: TRBV20-1
J gene: TRBJ1-1
clone size: few